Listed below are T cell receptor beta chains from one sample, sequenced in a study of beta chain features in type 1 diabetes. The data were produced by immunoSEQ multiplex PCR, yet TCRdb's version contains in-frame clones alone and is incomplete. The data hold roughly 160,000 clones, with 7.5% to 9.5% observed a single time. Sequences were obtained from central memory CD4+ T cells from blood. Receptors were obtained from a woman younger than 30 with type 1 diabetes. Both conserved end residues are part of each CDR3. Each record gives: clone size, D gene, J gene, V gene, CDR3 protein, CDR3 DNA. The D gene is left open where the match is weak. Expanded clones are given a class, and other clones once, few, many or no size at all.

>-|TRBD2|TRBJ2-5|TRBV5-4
CASRHGGGWQETQYF
TGTGCCAGCAGGCACGGGGGGGGATGGCAAGAGACCCAGTACTTC
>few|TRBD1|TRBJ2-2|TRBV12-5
CASGLTAGTGWETGELFF
TGTGCTAGTGGTTTGACCGCCGGGACAGGGTGGGAAACCGGGGAGCTGTTTTTT
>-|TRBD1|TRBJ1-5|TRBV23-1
CASSQFRTGEKSQPQHF
TGCGCCAGCAGTCAATTCCGGACAGGGGAGAAGAGTCAGCCCCAGCATTTT
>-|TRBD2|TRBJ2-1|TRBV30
CAWSRLAGGGGEQFF
TGTGCCTGGAGTCGTCTAGCGGGAGGAGGCGGTGAGCAGTTCTTC
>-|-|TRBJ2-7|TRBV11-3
CASSIRSSGEQYF
TGTGCCAGCAGCATCCGATCTTCCGGCGAGCAGTACTTC
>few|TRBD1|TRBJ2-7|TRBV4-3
CASSQGRQGDEQYF
TGCGCCAGCAGCCAAGGGAGACAGGGTGACGAGCAGTACTTC
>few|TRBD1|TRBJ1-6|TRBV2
CASSTQGAWNSPLHF
TGTGCCAGCAGTACACAGGGGGCCTGGAATTCACCCCTCCACTTT
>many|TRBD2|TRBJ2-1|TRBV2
CASLAGGSYNEQFF
TGTGCCTCCTTAGCGGGGGGCTCCTACAATGAGCAGTTCTTC
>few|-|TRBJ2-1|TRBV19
CASSVNRLRLSYNEQFF
TGTGCCAGTAGCGTCAATAGGTTAAGACTTTCTTACAATGAGCAGTTCTTC
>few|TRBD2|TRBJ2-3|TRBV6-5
CASRKTSGGAGQYF
TGTGCCAGCAGAAAAACTAGCGGGGGGGCCGGGCAGTATTTT
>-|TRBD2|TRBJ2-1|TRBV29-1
CSVVREYNEQFF
TGCAGCGTTGTGCGGGAGTATAATGAGCAGTTCTTC
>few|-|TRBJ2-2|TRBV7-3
CASSLTSGNTGELFF
TGTGCCAGCAGCTTAACTAGCGGAAACACCGGGGAGCTGTTTTTT
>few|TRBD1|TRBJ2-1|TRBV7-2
CASSWGTGGYNEQFF
TGTGCCAGCAGCTGGGGGACAGGGGGTTACAATGAGCAGTTCTTC
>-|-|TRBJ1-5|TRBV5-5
CATLGVTSVCAQHF
TGTGCCACCCTCGGGGTCACCTCGGTTTGTGCCCAGCATTTT
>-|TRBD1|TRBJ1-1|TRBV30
CARIGQGRTEAFF
TGTGCCAGAATAGGACAGGGGAGGACTGAAGCTTTCTTT
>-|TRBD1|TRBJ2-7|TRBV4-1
CASSQDPGQHYEQYF
TGCGCCAGCAGCCAAGACCCGGGACAGCACTACGAGCAGTACTTC
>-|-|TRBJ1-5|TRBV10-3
CAIGGADSNQPQHF
TGTGCCATAGGGGGAGCGGATAGCAATCAGCCCCAGCATTTT
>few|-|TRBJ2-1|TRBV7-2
CASSLVLYEQFF
TGTGCCAGCAGCTTAGTACTCTATGAGCAGTTCTTC
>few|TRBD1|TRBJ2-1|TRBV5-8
CARRTGSYNEQFF
TGTGCCCGCCGGACAGGATCCTACAATGAGCAGTTCTTC
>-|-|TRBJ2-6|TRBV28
CASVSGPGANVLTF
TGTGCCTCCGTCTCAGGGCCTGGGGCCAACGTCCTGACTTTC
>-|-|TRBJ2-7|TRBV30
CAWSVSSYEQYF
TGTGCCTGGAGTGTATCCAGTTACGAGCAGTACTTC
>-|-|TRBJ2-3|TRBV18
CASSPSLRTTSTDTQYF
TGTGCCAGCTCACCAAGTTTAAGGACAACTAGCACAGATACGCAGTATTTT
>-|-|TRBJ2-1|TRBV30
CAWSTTYNEQFF
TGTGCCTGGAGTACCACTTACAATGAGCAGTTCTTC
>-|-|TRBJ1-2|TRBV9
CASSVANDRLGGYTF
TGTGCCAGCAGCGTAGCTAATGACAGATTGGGCGGCTACACCTTC
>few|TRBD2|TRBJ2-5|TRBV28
CASSTGTSARGAQYF
TGTGCCAGCTCGACCGGGACTAGCGCGAGGGGGGCCCAGTACTTC
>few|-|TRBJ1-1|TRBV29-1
CSVVVAVGTEAFF
TGCAGCGTTGTAGTGGCGGTCGGCACTGAAGCTTTCTTT
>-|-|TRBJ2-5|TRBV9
CASSPTTVTKETQYF
TGTGCCAGCAGCCCAACGACAGTAACCAAAGAGACCCAGTACTTC
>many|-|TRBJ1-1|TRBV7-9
CASSPKWATEAFF
TGTGCCAGCAGCCCTAAATGGGCCACTGAAGCTTTCTTT
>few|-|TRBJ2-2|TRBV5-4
CASSFTGNTGELFF
TGTGCCAGCAGCTTTACAGGGAACACCGGGGAGCTGTTTTTT
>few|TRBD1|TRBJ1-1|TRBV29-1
CSVVSTARQGAEAFF
TGCAGCGTTGTATCTACGGCGCGACAGGGCGCTGAAGCTTTCTTT
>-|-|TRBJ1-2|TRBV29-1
CSVDPQDYGYTF
TGCAGCGTTGACCCTCAGGACTATGGCTACACCTTC
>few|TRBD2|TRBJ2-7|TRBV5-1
CASSLRGGGSSYEQYF
TGCGCCAGCAGCTTGAGGGGCGGGGGGAGCTCCTACGAGCAGTACTTC
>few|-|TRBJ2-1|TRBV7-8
CASSPLISNEQFF
TGTGCCAGCAGCCCCTTGATCAGCAATGAGCAGTTCTTC
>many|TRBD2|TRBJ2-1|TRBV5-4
CASSTLAGAGDEQFF
TGTGCCAGCAGCACTCTAGCGGGGGCCGGGGATGAGCAGTTCTTC
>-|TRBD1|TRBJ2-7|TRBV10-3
CATGQGAQYEQYF
TGTGCCACCGGACAGGGGGCTCAATACGAGCAGTACTTC
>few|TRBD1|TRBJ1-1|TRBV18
CASEGTGRVNTEAFF
TGTGCCAGCGAGGGGACAGGGAGGGTGAACACTGAAGCTTTCTTT
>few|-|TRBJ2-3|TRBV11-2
CASSSHGANRDTQYF
TGTGCCAGCAGCTCCCATGGGGCCAACCGGGATACGCAGTATTTT